This T cell receptor beta chain came from a study of blood T cell repertoires in COVID-19. Whole-study context: Donors in the United States, Italy and Spain gave samples during acute or convalescent COVID-19. From T cells, B-cell-depleted T cells, or PBMCs came the material, which was cDNA or gDNA.

This table comes from immunoSEQ multiplex PCR, and its TCRdb copy is limited to in-frame clones, with some not included. The table includes roughly 150,000 clones, approximately 85% detected once. Losses at the gene ends were 2 bases for V and 10 bases for J; bases not matched to a gene: 8. Germline lookup yields CDR1 MNHEY and CDR2 SVGAGI. There are 16 residues in the CDR3. Sequencing input: peripheral blood. The rearrangement uses TRBV6-5 and TRBJ1-6, with TRBD1 matching 10 bases. This TCR was recovered from a man older than 75 with COVID-19, enrolled during active disease. CDR3 protein: CASSYAGDRGGSPLHF. The DNA for the CDR3 is TGTGCCAGCAGTTACGCCGGGGACAGGGGTGGGTCACCCCTCCACTTT.